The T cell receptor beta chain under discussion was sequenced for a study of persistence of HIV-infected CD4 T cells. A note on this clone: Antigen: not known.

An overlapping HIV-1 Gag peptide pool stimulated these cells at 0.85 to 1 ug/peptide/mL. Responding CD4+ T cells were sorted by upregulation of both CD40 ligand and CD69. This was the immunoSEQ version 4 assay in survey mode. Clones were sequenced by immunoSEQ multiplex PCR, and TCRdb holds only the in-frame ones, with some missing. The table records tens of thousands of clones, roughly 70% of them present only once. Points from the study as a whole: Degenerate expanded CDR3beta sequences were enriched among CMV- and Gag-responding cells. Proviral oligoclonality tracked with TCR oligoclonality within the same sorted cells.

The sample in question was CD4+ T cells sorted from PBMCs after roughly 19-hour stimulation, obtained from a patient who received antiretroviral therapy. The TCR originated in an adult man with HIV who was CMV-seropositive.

DNA of the CDR3: TGCGCCAGCAGCTTGGCACAGGGCTCCTACAATGAGCAGTTCTTC. It encodes CASSLAQGSYNEQFF. The rearrangement links TRBV5-1 to TRBJ2-1; D might be TRBD1 (6 bases). Germline lookup yields CDR1 SGHRS and CDR2 YFSETQ. This CDR3 region has 15 residues. V was cut by 0 bases and J by 0 bases, with 7 bases left in between.